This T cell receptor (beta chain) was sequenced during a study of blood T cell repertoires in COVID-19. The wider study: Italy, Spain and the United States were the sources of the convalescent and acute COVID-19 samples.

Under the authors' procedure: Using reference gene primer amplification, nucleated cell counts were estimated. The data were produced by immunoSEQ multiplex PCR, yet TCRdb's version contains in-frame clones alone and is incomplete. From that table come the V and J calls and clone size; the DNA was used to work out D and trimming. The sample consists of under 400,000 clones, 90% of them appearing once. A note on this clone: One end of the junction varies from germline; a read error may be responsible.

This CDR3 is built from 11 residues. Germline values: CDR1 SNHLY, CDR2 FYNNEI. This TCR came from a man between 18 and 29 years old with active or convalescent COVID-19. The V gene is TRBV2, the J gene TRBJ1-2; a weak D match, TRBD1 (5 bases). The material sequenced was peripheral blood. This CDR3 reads CASVRDFTYLF. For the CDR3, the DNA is TGTGCCAGCGTCAGGGATTTTACGTATTTGTTC.